The 26 T cell receptor beta chains given below trace back to one sample, sequenced in a study of blood T cell repertoires in COVID-19. Some clones are missing from TCRdb's copy, which holds only in-frame ones; the method was immunoSEQ multiplex PCR. The sample includes a few hundred thousand clones, roughly 77% seen only once; the top ten take about 9.3%. The sequencing sample was made of PBMCs or T cells enriched from blood (not recorded which). The receptors come from a man in his forties or fifties who had recovered from COVID-19.

The chain has TRBV2 and TRBJ1-2; no reliable D call. V lost 6 bases to trimming and J lost 6 bases, with 14 bases between them. Germline-derived CDR1 and CDR2 are SNHLY and FYNNEI. The length of the CDR3 is 13 residues. The CDR3 DNA is TGTGCCAGCAGCGCTCTGGAGGAAGATGGCTACACCTTC. Translating gives CASSALEEDGYTF.

The chain combines TRBV2 with TRBJ1-1, with 7 bases identical to TRBD1. Trimming cost V 7 bases and J 0 bases; bases outside gene matches: 8. In germline, CDR1 is SNHLY, CDR2 FYNNEI. The CDR3 is 15 amino acids. DNA of the CDR3: TGTGCCAGCAATAACCCGACAGGGTTGAACACTGAAGCTTTCTTT. It translates to CASNNPTGLNTEAFF.

The V and J genes are TRBV7-2 and TRBJ2-7; perhaps TRBD2 as D (5 bases). The V end lost 1 base, the J end lost 9 bases, and 22 bases lay between the germline ends. Per the germline V gene, CDR1 is SGHTA and CDR2 is FQGNSA. CDR3 length equals 16 residues. The DNA for the CDR3 is TGTGCCAGCAGCTTAGGGTCTGGCTCTGGAGGTATCGCGCAGTACTTC. Protein: CASSLGSGSGGIAQYF. The full variable domain, with the rest looked up from reference TRBV7-2 and TRBJ2-7, is GAGVSQSPSNKVTEKGKDVELRCDPISGHTALYWYRQSLGQGLEFLIYFQGNSAPDKSGLPSDRFSAERTGGSVSTLTIQRTQQEDSAVYLCASSLGSGSGGIAQYFGPGTRLTVT.

The chain uses TRBV25-1 and TRBJ2-7; TRBD2 is a possible D gene (5 bases). CDR1 and CDR2 from the germline V gene are MGHDK and SYGVNS. V was trimmed by 1 base and J by 3 bases, leaving 10 bases between them. The CDR3 consists of 14 residues. The CDR3 sequence: CASSESGSRYEQYF. The CDR3 bases are TGTGCCAGCAGTGAATCGGGGAGTCGCTACGAGCAGTACTTC.

A single count supports this clone. V and J are TRBV7-9 and TRBJ2-1; 7 nucleotides line up with TRBD2. Per germline, CDR1 SEHNR and CDR2 FQNEAQ (reference sequence). The CDR3 is 17 amino acids. The ends lost 5 bases at V and 0 bases at J; junction bases unmatched: 10. The CDR3 DNA is TGTGCCAGCAGCCACCCGGGGAGGGCGGACTCCTACAATGAGCAGTTCTTC. This gives the protein CASSHPGRADSYNEQFF.

The chain uses TRBV30 and TRBJ2-7; perhaps TRBD2 as D (6 bases). V was shortened by 7 bases and J by 10 bases, with 23 bases between the two germline ends. Germline V gives CDR1 GTSNPN, CDR2 SVGIG (reference sequence). The CDR3 has 13 residues. The DNA for the CDR3 is TGTGCCTACAGACTAGTCCCCTTTCTAAGCCAGTACTTC. This gives the protein CAYRLVPFLSQYF.

The chain combines TRBV13 with TRBJ2-7, with 7 bases fitting TRBD1. J lost 0 bases, V lost 0 bases, and 8 bases had no gene match. CDR3 length: 17 amino acids. Germline CDR1 PRHDT, CDR2 FYEKMQ (reference sequence). The CDR3 bases are TGTGCCAGCAGCTTAGGCCCTCCGGGACAGAGCTCCTACGAGCAGTACTTC. Amino acids: CASSLGPPGQSSYEQYF.

J is TRBJ2-2 and V is TRBV9, with D perhaps TRBD1 (5 bases). V lost 5 bases and J lost 1, with 9 bases in between. The germline gives CDR1 SGDLS, CDR2 YYNGEE. This CDR3 has 14 amino acids. In DNA form, the CDR3 reads TGTGCCAGCAGGCGACAGTGGAACACCGGGGAGCTGTTTTTT. Protein sequence: CASRRQWNTGELFF.

The chain combines TRBV18 with TRBJ1-1; maybe TRBD1 (6 bases). The length of the CDR3 is 11 residues. V was cut by 4 bases and J by 8 bases, with 8 bases left in between. The germline CDR1 and CDR2 sequences are KGHSH and LQKENI. The CDR3 protein is CASSLQGEAFF. DNA for the CDR3: TGTGCCAGCTCACTACAGGGAGAAGCTTTCTTT.

The genes are TRBV7-9 and TRBJ1-1; D not resolved. The CDR3 contains 16 residues. CDR1 SEHNR and CDR2 FQNEAQ come from the germline V gene (reference sequence). Trimming cost V 1 base and J 1 base, with 13 bases left between them. CDR3 nucleotides: TGTGCCAGCAGCTTAGGAACAACAGATTGGAACACTGAAGCTTTCTTT. It codes for CASSLGTTDWNTEAFF.

V usage is TRBV5-1 and J usage is TRBJ1-2; tentatively, D is TRBD1 (5 bases). In germline, CDR1 is SGHRS, CDR2 YFSETQ. This CDR3 comprises 18 residues. V was trimmed by 4 bases and J by 3 bases, leaving 25 bases between them. CDR3 sequence reads: CASSGGTGSSGKYYGYTF. CDR3 nucleotide sequence: TGCGCCAGCAGCGGGGGGACGGGATCGTCCGGGAAGTACTATGGCTACACCTTC.

The J gene is TRBJ2-3, the V gene TRBV15; 11 bases are shared with TRBD2. Germline lookup yields CDR1 LNHNV and CDR2 YYDKDF (reference sequence). The CDR3 runs 20 residues. Trimming cost V 4 bases and J 0 bases; bases outside gene matches: 15. The CDR3 region has the DNA TGTGCCACCAGCACTCCCATGTTAGGGACTAGCGGAACTAGCACAGATACGCAGTATTTT. As protein: CATSTPMLGTSGTSTDTQYF.

The rearrangement joins TRBV6-5 to TRBJ1-2, with D uncertain. The CDR3 runs to 14 residues. Deletions cut 4 bases from V and 3 bases from J, with 12 bases between. Germline V lookup: CDR1 MNHEY, CDR2 SVGAGI. The CDR3 DNA reads TGTGCCAGCAGTTCGAGTGAACTCTACTATGGCTACACCTTC. Amino acid sequence: CASSSSELYYGYTF.

The chain carries TRBV5-4 and TRBJ2-1, with D tentatively TRBD2 (5 bases). The germline V gene has CDR1 SGHNT and CDR2 YYREEE (reference sequence). The CDR3 covers 12 residues. V gave up 4 bases and J gave up 10 bases, with 12 bases separating them. The CDR3, as DNA: TGTGCCAGCAGCCCACTAGTCGGGGAGCAGTTCTTC. Amino acid sequence: CASSPLVGEQFF.

The gene calls are TRBV30 and TRBJ1-1; TRBD1 matches at 9 bases. The V gene's germline CDR1 is GTSNPN and CDR2 SVGIG (reference sequence). The CDR3 is made up of 15 amino acids. J lost 5 bases, V lost 4 bases, and 11 bases had no gene match. The CDR3 reads CAWNRGRLRGTEAFF. The CDR3 DNA is TGTGCCTGGAACAGGGGGCGTCTTCGGGGGACTGAAGCTTTCTTT. Full variable domain (remainder filled in from reference TRBV30 and TRBJ1-1): SQTIHQWPATLVQPVGSPLSLECTVEGTSNPNLYWYRQAAGRGLQLLFYSVGIGQISSEVPQNLSASRPQDRQFILSSKKLLLSDSGFYLCAWNRGRLRGTEAFFGQGTRLTVV.

The chain recombines TRBV24-1 with TRBJ2-2; D may be TRBD1 (5 bases). V dropped 4 bases and J dropped 6 bases, with 20 bases sitting between them. Germline loops: CDR1 KGHDR, CDR2 SFDVKD. CDR3 size: 17 residues. The CDR3 nucleotides read TGTGCCACCAGTGACCGCTTGGCAGGGCCTTACGCCGGGGAGCTGTTTTTT. Its translation: CATSDRLAGPYAGELFF.

This chain joins TRBV2 and TRBJ1-6; unclear D gene. The CDR3 extends over 12 amino acids. The germline V gene has CDR1 SNHLY and CDR2 FYNNEI. V was cut by 7 bases and J by 9 bases, with 10 bases left in between. As DNA, the CDR3 is TGTGCCAGCACCATACGGAGTTCACCCCTCCACTTT. Its protein product is CASTIRSSPLHF. Variable domain in full (rest from reference TRBV2 and TRBJ1-6): EPEVTQTPSHQVTQMGQEVILRCVPISNHLYFYWYRQILGQKVEFLVSFYNNEISEKSEIFDDQFSVERPDGSNFTLKIRSTKLEDSAMYFCASTIRSSPLHFGNGTRLTVT.

The chain couples TRBV10-3 to TRBJ1-5; TRBD1 matches 8 bases. CDR1 and CDR2 (germline): ENHRY, SYGVKD. J was trimmed by 5 bases and V by 6 bases; bases with no gene match: 3. The CDR3 runs to 13 residues. The CDR3 bases are TGTGCCATCAGGGCAGGGGGCTATCAGCCCCAGCATTTT. Translation: CAIRAGGYQPQHF.

The chain carries TRBV30 and TRBJ1-5, with 10 bases aligning to TRBD1. This CDR3 comprises 14 residues. CDR1 is GTSNPN and CDR2 is SVGIG in the germline V gene (reference sequence). V lost 3 bases, J lost 4 bases, and 3 bases stayed unmatched. The CDR3 DNA reads TGTGCCTGGAGCGGACAGGGGGGTAATCAGCCCCAGCATTTT. Translated: CAWSGQGGNQPQHF.

This CDR3 is CASSLVGGGRAYEQYF. The CDR3 DNA is TGTGCCAGCAGTTTAGTTGGGGGGGGCAGGGCCTACGAGCAGTACTTC. The chain is built from TRBV28 and TRBJ2-7; maybe TRBD2 (7 bases). The CDR3 extends over 16 amino acids. Germline V gene data show CDR1 as MDHEN and CDR2 as SYDVKM. The ends were cut back, 2 bases at V and 2 bases at J, with 16 bases in the middle. Full variable domain (outside the CDR3, taken from reference TRBV28 and TRBJ2-7): DVKVTQSSRYLVKRTGEKVFLECVQDMDHENMFWYRQDPGLGLRLIYFSYDVKMKEKGDIPEGYSVSREKKERFSLILESASTNQTSMYLCASSLVGGGRAYEQYFGPGTRLTVT.

The genes are TRBV19 and TRBJ1-1; 8 nucleotides agree with TRBD1. This CDR3 has 16 residues. The germline V gene has CDR1 LNHDA and CDR2 SQIVND (reference sequence). J gave up 1 base and V 0 bases, and 4 bases lay outside the gene matches. In DNA form, the CDR3 reads TGTGCCAGTAGTATAGACGGGACAGGCGGGAACACTGAAGCTTTCTTT. This encodes CASSIDGTGGNTEAFF. Variable domain in full (rest from reference TRBV19 and TRBJ1-1): DGGITQSPKYLFRKEGQNVTLSCEQNLNHDAMYWYRQDPGQGLRLIYYSQIVNDFQKGDIAEGYSVSREKKESFPLTVTSAQKNPTAFYLCASSIDGTGGNTEAFFGQGTRLTVV.

The chain links TRBV18 to TRBJ1-5, with TRBD1 identical over 7 bases. The J segment lost 4 bases and the V segment lost 4 bases, leaving 7 bases of the junction unmatched. The CDR3 extends over 15 amino acids. Germline loops: CDR1 KGHSH, CDR2 LQKENI. This CDR3 reads CASSLADRSNQPQHF. The CDR3, as DNA: TGTGCCAGCTCACTAGCGGACAGGAGTAATCAGCCCCAGCATTTT. Together with reference TRBV18 and TRBJ1-5, the CDR3 gives the full variable domain: NAGVMQNPRHLVRRRGQEARLRCSPMKGHSHVYWYRQLPEEGLKFMVYLQKENIIDESGMPKERFSAEFPKEGPSILRIQQVVRGDSAAYFCASSLADRSNQPQHFGDGTRLSIL.

V and J are TRBV5-1 and TRBJ2-3; D is unclear. The CDR3 extends over 12 amino acids. From germline, CDR1 is SGHRS and CDR2 YFSETQ. V gave up 3 bases and J gave up 6 bases, with 8 bases separating them. CDR3 sequence: CASSYFGDTQYF. The CDR3 DNA sequence: TGCGCCAGCAGCTACTTCGGGGATACGCAGTATTTT.

In regard to this clone: This could be a read error, since a much larger clone is one nucleotide away. This chain uses TRBV5-6 with TRBJ2-7, with 10 bases lining up with TRBD1. V was clipped by 0 bases and J by 3 bases; unmatched bases: 0. This CDR3 has 14 residues. From germline, CDR1 is SGHDT and CDR2 YYEEEE. CDR3 bases: TGTGCCAGCAGCTTGGGGACAGGGGGCTACGAGCAGTACTTC. The encoded protein is CASSLGTGGYEQYF.

The gene calls are TRBV5-1 and TRBJ2-5; a possible D gene is TRBD2 (5 bases). Deletions cut 3 bases from V and 1 base from J, with 19 bases between. This CDR3 is built from 17 residues. The germline CDR1 and CDR2 sequences are SGHRS and YFSETQ. Here the CDR3 reads CASSSPDGNRIQETQYF. The CDR3 DNA reads as TGCGCCAGCAGCTCCCCAGACGGGAACAGAATCCAAGAGACCCAGTACTTC.

With regard to this clone: The junction departs from the called germline gene at one end, perhaps through a read error. V gene TRBV7-3 combines with J gene TRBJ1-6; unclear D gene. The germline gives CDR1 SGHTA, CDR2 FQGTGA. The CDR3 runs 13 residues. This CDR3 is CASSSNGGGKPEF. The CDR3, as DNA: TGTGCCAGCAGCTCCAACGGTGGAGGCAAACCGGAGTTT. The variable domain in full, with the rest retrieved from reference TRBV7-3 and TRBJ1-6, is GAGVSQTPSNKVTEKGKYVELRCDPISGHTALYWYRQSLGQGPEFLIYFQGTGAADDSGLPNDRFFAVRPEGSVSTLKIQRTERGDSAVYLCASSSNGGGKPEFGNGTRLTVT.